Detailed here is one TCR beta chain. This receptor's antigen is unknown. Base qualities are not recorded, but no much larger clone differs from it by a single base. This entry comes from a study of CD8 T cells in Susac syndrome (dated by TCRdb to about 2019). Broadly, across the study: Among the sequenced Susac syndrome patients, more than 5 had clinically active disease and about eight were in clinical remission. At blood withdrawal, Susac syndrome patients were either therapy-naive, taking corticosteroids (in some cases with IVIg as well), or taking IVIg alone. The study used repertoire sequencing to test whether antigen drove CD8+ T cell activation and differentiation in Susac syndrome.

Overall results and qualifications from the work: The study acknowledged that relatively few individuals were included in the TCR sequencing and HLA analysis. The CD4+ T cell repertoire of patients with Susac syndrome showed no detectable clonal expansion.

Peripheral blood CD8+ and CD4+ T cells from healthy donors, Susac syndrome patients and multiple sclerosis patients were profiled using high-throughput TCR beta sequencing. The Susac syndrome patients fulfilled recently defined diagnostic criteria for definite or probable disease. CD8+ TEMRA cells were enriched by FACS, while bulk CD8+ and CD4+ T cells were purified by magnetic negative isolation. Blood was collected in EDTA tubes and processed within 24 hours, with PBMCs isolated through density gradient centrifugation. PBMCs intended for TCR sequencing were cryopreserved in liquid nitrogen and thawed later in a water bath at 37 degrees C. A purity of at least 90% was achieved for sorted or isolated CD4+, CD8+ and CD8+ TEMRA cells. RNA was extracted with the RNeasy kit and 0.5 to 1 ug was reverse transcribed using random hexamers. The immunoSEQ multiplex PCR assay, covering 54 Vbeta and 13 Jbeta segments, was used to amplify TCR beta CDR3 regions. PCR amplification bias was corrected by using a synthetic template baseline for primer optimization and computational correction. From the authors' description of their analysis: Reads were annotated to V, D and J genes according to IMGT and were analyzed with immunoSEQ Analyzer, with only productive sequences retained. Clonality was calculated as one minus the Shannon entropy normalized by log2 of the number of productive unique sequences. For each patient and control, public and private clones were evaluated among the 100 most prevalent clones. A clone was defined as Susac-specific if it was absent from the healthy and MS cohorts, from some 1,100 published viral clones and from other ImmuneACCESS disease sequences. TCRdb reprocessing: public reads trimmed at Q25 with fastp, clones called with MiXCR, in-frame beta chains kept. Here each entry gathers all rows of one CDR3 protein and keeps the most common genes and DNA. The V and J calls were not made by the authors but by TCRdb's processing. This sample holds more than 150,000 distinct CDR3 sequences; almost 96% were observed only once. The ten top clones hold around 0.096% of the sample.

Spanning cysteine to phenylalanine, the CDR3 consists of 15 amino acids. Just the 45-base CDR3 DNA is kept, in frame starting at base 1. Germline trimming amounts to 6 bases on V and 4 bases on J, with 8 as the count of junction bases outside the gene matches. In the germline V gene, CDR1 corresponds to ENHRY and CDR2 to SYGVKD. Sequencing used CD4+ T cells from PBMCs. This receptor chain uses TRBV10-3 and TRBJ2-1; TRBD1 aligns with 8 central bases. The sequence was collected from a human donor with Susac syndrome. The CDR3 protein is CAISPGTGDYNEQFF. The nucleotide sequence is TGTGCCATCAGCCCCGGGACAGGCGATTACAATGAGCAGTTCTTC.